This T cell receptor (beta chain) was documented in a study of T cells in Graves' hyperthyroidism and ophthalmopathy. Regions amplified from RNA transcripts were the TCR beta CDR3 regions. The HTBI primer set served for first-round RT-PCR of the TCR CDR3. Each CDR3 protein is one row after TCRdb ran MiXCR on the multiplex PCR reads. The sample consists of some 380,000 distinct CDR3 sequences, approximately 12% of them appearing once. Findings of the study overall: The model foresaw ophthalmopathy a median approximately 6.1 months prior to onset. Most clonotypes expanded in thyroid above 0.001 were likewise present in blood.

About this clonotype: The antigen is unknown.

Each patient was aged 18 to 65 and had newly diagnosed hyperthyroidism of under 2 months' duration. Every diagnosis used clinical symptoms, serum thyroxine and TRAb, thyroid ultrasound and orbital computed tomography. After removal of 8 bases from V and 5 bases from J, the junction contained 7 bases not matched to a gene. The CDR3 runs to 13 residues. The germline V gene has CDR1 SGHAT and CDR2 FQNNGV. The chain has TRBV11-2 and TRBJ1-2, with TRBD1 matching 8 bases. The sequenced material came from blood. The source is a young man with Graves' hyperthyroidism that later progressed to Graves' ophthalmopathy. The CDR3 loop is CASRLGQEYGYTF. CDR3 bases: TGTGCCAGCCGGTTGGGACAGGAGTATGGCTACACCTTC.